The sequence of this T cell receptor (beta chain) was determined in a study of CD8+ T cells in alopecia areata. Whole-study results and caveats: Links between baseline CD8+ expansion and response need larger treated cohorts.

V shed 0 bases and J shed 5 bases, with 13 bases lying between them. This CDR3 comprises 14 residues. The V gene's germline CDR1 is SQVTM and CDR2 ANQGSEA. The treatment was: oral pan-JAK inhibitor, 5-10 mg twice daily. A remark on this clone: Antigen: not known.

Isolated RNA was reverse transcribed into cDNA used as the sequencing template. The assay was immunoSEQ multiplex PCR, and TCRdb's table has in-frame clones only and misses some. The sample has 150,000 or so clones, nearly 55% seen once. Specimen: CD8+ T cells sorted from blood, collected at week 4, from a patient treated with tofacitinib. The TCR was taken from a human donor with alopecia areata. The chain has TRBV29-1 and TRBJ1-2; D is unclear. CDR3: CSVEDQSLRYGYTF. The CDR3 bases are TGCAGCGTTGAAGATCAGTCGTTGCGGTATGGCTACACCTTC.